A selection of T cell receptor beta chains follows, all from one sample in a study of control samples from healthy donors and cancer patients. Method: immunoSEQ multiplex PCR; TCRdb's copy keeps in-frame clones and lacks some. The data show tens of thousands of clones, 75% to 90% seen once. Source material: blood. These TCRs come from a man aged 70-80 years in good health. Each CDR3 is given with its conserved first and last residue. The D gene is left open where the match is weak. Clone sizes are given selectively: once, few, many, or a class where the clone is expanded.

d_gene	v_gene	j_gene	abundance	CDR3nt	CDR3aa
-	TRBV28	TRBJ1-1	-	TGTGCCAGTACGGGGCAGGCTATCATGAACACTGAAGCTTTCTTT	CASTGQAIMNTEAFF
TRBD1	TRBV19	TRBJ2-1	-	TGTGCCAGTGCTAGCCGGGACAGGTACGCAACCTTCTACAATGAGCAGTTCTTC	CASASRDRYATFYNEQFF
-	TRBV3-1/TRBV3-2	TRBJ1-1	once	TGTGCCAGCAGCCCTACAGGGATCATGAACACTGAAGCTTTCTTT	CASSPTGIMNTEAFF
-	TRBV19	TRBJ2-2	-	TGTGCCAGTAGTATGAATCCCGGGGAGCTGTTTTTT	CASSMNPGELFF
-	TRBV7-3	TRBJ2-2	once	TGCGCCAGCAGCTTACTCGGGGGCGGGGAGCTGTTTTTT	CASSLLGGGELFF
-	TRBV6-1	TRBJ2-3	-	TGTGCCAGCAGTGAATTGAAGGGAGATACGCAGTATTTT	CASSELKGDTQYF
-	TRBV3-1/TRBV3-2	TRBJ2-5	-	TGTGCCAGCAGCCAAAAGGACTGGGGGGAGACCCAGTACTTC	CASSQKDWGETQYF
TRBD1	TRBV18	TRBJ1-2	-	TGTGCCAGCTCCCAGACAGGGGAAGGCTACACCTTC	CASSQTGEGYTF
TRBD2	TRBV7-2	TRBJ2-1	-	TGTGCCAGCAGCCTTGATGGCGGGGGGGCCCCCTACAATGAGCAGTTCTTC	CASSLDGGGAPYNEQFF
-	TRBV7-9	TRBJ2-4	-	TGTGCCAGCAGCTTAACGGACGGAAACATTCAGTACTTC	CASSLTDGNIQYF
-	TRBV9	TRBJ2-7	-	TGTGCCAGCAGCGCAAGGGGTGAAGGGTTCCACGAGCAGTACTTC	CASSARGEGFHEQYF
-	TRBV6-5	TRBJ2-7	-	TGTGCCAGCAGCTCAATCCATGATCTTACCTACGAGCAGTACTTC	CASSSIHDLTYEQYF
TRBD1	TRBV24-1	TRBJ1-6	-	TGTGCCACCAGGGACAGGGAAAATTCACCCCTCCACTTT	CATRDRENSPLHF
-	TRBV15	TRBJ2-5	-	TGTGCCACCAGCAGAGACTCCTCCTGGGAGACCCAGTACTTC	CATSRDSSWETQYF
TRBD2	TRBV18	TRBJ2-7	-	TGTGCCAGCTCACCCTTACCGGGAGGTCACTCCTACGAGCAGTACTTC	CASSPLPGGHSYEQYF
TRBD2	TRBV7-2	TRBJ2-1	-	TGTGCCAGCAGCTTACAAGCGGGGGGGCCGAATGAGCAGTTCTTC	CASSLQAGGPNEQFF
-	TRBV5-1	TRBJ2-5	-	TGCGCCAGCAGCTTGGGCAGGCAGGGGGAGACCCAGTACTTC	CASSLGRQGETQYF
-	TRBV30	TRBJ1-2	few	TGTGCCTGGAGAGGGCGGGAGCGCACTTATGGCTACACCTTC	CAWRGRERTYGYTF
-	TRBV10-3	TRBJ1-3	once	TGTGCCATCACGGGGGCGAGACTGACCTCTGGAAACACCATATATTTT	CAITGARLTSGNTIYF
-	TRBV29-1	TRBJ1-6	-	TGCAGCGTTCAGGCTGGTAATAATTCACCCCTCCACTTT	CSVQAGNNSPLHF
-	TRBV7-9	TRBJ2-5	-	TGTGCCAGCAGCTTAGAGTACCAAGAGACCCAGTACTTC	CASSLEYQETQYF
-	TRBV10-3	TRBJ1-1	-	TGTGCCATCAGTGAAAAGGGGAACACTGAAGCTTTCTTT	CAISEKGNTEAFF
TRBD1	TRBV2	TRBJ2-7	few	TGTGCCAGCACCGAGGGGACAGGGGGGTACGAGCAGTACTTC	CASTEGTGGYEQYF